This is a list of T cell receptor beta chains from one sample in a study of shared clonotypes between healthy human individuals. Repertoires were generated with immunoSEQ multiplex PCR, while TCRdb's copy carries only in-frame clones and drops some. The table includes millions of clones, about 95% detected once. What was sequenced was naive CD8+ T cells sorted from blood. Receptor source: a man aged 18 to 29 in good health. The CDR3 runs from the conserved cysteine through the conserved F or W. The D gene is left open where the match is weak. Not all rows give a size; the values are once, few, many and, for expanded clones, a class.

j_call | v_call | clone_size | d_call | cdr3_aa | cdr3_nt
TRBJ1-5 | TRBV10-3 | NA | TRBD1 | CAIGQGDSNQPQHF | TGTGCCATTGGACAGGGAGATAGCAATCAGCCCCAGCATTTT
TRBJ2-3 | TRBV27 | NA | NA | CASSPYDGAGTDTQYF | TGTGCCAGCAGTCCATACGACGGGGCGGGCACAGATACGCAGTATTTT
TRBJ1-1 | TRBV27 | NA | NA | CASSPSTVTMNTEAFF | TGTGCCAGCAGTCCCTCGACAGTGACTATGAACACTGAAGCTTTCTTT
TRBJ1-2 | TRBV5-6 | NA | NA | CASRTTTVGYTF | TGTGCCAGCAGAACAACAACGGTTGGCTACACCTTC
TRBJ2-7 | TRBV18 | NA | NA | CASSPAGEGYEQYF | TGTGCCAGCTCACCGGCAGGGGAGGGGTACGAGCAGTACTTC
TRBJ2-7 | TRBV28 | NA | NA | CASSPAIGYEQYF | TGTGCCAGCAGCCCCGCGATCGGATACGAGCAGTACTTC
TRBJ1-1 | TRBV5-4 | NA | NA | CASRFAGDHRTEAFF | TGTGCCAGCAGATTTGCGGGGGACCACCGCACTGAAGCTTTCTTT
TRBJ2-7 | TRBV18 | NA | TRBD2 | CASSPPAGEGYEQYF | TGTGCCAGCTCTCCTCCAGCGGGAGAAGGCTACGAGCAGTACTTC
TRBJ1-1 | TRBV11-2 | NA | NA | CASSFNRLEGAFF | TGTGCCAGCAGCTTTAACAGGTTGGAGGGAGCTTTCTTT
TRBJ2-7 | TRBV11-2 | NA | NA | CASSRDTGNEQYF | TGTGCCAGCAGCCGGGACACGGGCAACGAGCAGTACTTC
TRBJ1-2 | TRBV4-1 | once | TRBD1 | CASSPDRGNYGYTF | TGCGCCAGCAGCCCGGACAGGGGTAACTATGGCTACACCTTC
TRBJ2-3 | TRBV27 | NA | NA | CASSFGESDTQYF | TGTGCCAGCAGTTTTGGCGAATCAGATACGCAGTATTTT